These 2 T cell receptor beta chains were all obtained from the same sample, sequenced in a study of blood T cells in healthy people across ages. Primed by a sample-barcoded 5' primer and a J-beta primer mix, a second PCR proceeded for about 7 to 11 cycles. TCRdb re-called the 5' RACE reads with MiXCR, one entry per CDR3 protein. The sample lists roughly 2 million distinct CDR3 sequences; roughly 50% were seen once. Sequenced input: blood. The receptors were sampled from a woman in her forties in good health.

V usage is TRBV7-6 and J usage is TRBJ2-1, with 7 bases matching TRBD1. Looked up from germline, CDR1 is SGHVS and CDR2 is FNYEAQ. V lost 5 bases to trimming and J lost 4 bases; unmatched junction nucleotides: 17. The CDR3 is 18 amino acids. CDR3 bases: TGTGCCAGCAGCCTAATTATGGGTTTAGGGGGCGAATACAATGAGCAGTTCTTC. Its translation: CASSLIMGLGGEYNEQFF.

V and J are TRBV5-4 and TRBJ1-6, with 7 positions matching TRBD1. J was trimmed by 7 bases and V by 0 bases; bases with no gene match: 10. Germline V gene sequence: CDR1 SGHNT, CDR2 YYREEE (reference sequence). This CDR3 comprises 17 residues. The CDR3 DNA sequence: TGTGCCAGCAGCTTGGCTTACAGGGGTCGGAGAAATTCACCCCTCCACTTT. Translation: CASSLAYRGRRNSPLHF.